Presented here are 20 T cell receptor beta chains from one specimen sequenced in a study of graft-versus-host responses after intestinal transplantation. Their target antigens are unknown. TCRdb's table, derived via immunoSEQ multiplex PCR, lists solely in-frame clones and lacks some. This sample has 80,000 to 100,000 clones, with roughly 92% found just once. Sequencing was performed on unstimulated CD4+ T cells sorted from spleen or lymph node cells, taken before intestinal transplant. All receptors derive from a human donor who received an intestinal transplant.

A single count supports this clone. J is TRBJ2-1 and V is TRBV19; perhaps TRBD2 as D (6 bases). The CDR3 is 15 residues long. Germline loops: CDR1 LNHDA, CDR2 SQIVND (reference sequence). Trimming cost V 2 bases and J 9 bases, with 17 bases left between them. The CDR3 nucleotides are TGTGCCAGTAGTATAATTGGGACGGGACTGACTGAGCAGTTCTTC. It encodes CASSIIGTGLTEQFF. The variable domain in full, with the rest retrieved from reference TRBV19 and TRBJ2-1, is DGGITQSPKYLFRKEGQNVTLSCEQNLNHDAMYWYRQDPGQGLRLIYYSQIVNDFQKGDIAEGYSVSREKKESFPLTVTSAQKNPTAFYLCASSIIGTGLTEQFFGPGTRLTVL.

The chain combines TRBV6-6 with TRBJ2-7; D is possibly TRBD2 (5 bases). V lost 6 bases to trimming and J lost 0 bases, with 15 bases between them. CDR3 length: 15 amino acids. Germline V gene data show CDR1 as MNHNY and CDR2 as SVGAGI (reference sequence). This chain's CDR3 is CASSLRTFSSYEQYF. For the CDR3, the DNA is TGTGCCAGCAGCCTTAGGACTTTTAGCTCCTACGAGCAGTACTTC.

CDR3 sequence (DNA): TGTGCCAGCAGCGACAGGGGGATCGGCGAGCAGTACTTC. Translated: CASSDRGIGEQYF. This chain joins TRBV9 and TRBJ2-7, with 8 bases that match TRBD1. Germline CDR1 and CDR2: SGDLS and YYNGEE. CDR3 size: 13 residues. With 3 bases clipped from V and 6 bases from J, the junction kept 5 bases outside the gene matches.

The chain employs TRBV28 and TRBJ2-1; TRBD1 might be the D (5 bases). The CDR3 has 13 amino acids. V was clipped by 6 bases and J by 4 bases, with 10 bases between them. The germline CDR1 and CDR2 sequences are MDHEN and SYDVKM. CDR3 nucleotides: TGTGCCAGCAGGGTAGACAGTTACAATGAGCAGTTCTTC. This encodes CASRVDSYNEQFF.

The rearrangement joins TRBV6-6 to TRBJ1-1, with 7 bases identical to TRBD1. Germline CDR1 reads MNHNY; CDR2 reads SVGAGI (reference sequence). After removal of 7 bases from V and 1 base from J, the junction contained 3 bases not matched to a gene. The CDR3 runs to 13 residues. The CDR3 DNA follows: TGTGCCAGCAAGGCAGGGGGGAACACTGAAGCTTTCTTT. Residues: CASKAGGNTEAFF.

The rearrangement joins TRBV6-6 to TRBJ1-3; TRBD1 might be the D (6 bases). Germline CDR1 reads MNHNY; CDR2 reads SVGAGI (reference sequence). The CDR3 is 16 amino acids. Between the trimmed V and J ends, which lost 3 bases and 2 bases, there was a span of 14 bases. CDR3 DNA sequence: TGTGCCAGCAGTTATCCCGGGGGGCGGACTGGAAACACCATATATTTT. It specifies CASSYPGGRTGNTIYF.

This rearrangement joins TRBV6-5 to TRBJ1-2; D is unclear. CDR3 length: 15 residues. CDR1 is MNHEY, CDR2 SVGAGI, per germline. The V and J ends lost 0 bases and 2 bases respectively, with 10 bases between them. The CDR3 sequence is CASSYSRGANYGYTF. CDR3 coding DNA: TGTGCCAGCAGTTACTCGCGGGGTGCAAACTATGGCTACACCTTC.

CDR3 nucleotide sequence: TGCGCCAGCAGCCAAGGTGGGGGGGCGGGAGAGACCCAGTACTTC. Protein: CASSQGGGAGETQYF. This sequence joins TRBV4-1 and TRBJ2-5, with D perhaps TRBD2 (7 bases). Between the trimmed V and J ends, which lost 1 base and 4 bases, there was a span of 13 bases. This CDR3 is built from 15 residues. In germline, CDR1 is MGHRA, CDR2 YSYEKL.

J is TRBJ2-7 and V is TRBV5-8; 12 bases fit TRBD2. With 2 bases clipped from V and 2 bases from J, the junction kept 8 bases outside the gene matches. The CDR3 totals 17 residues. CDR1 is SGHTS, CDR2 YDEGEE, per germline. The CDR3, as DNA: TGTGCCAGCAGCTTCCTCAGTACTAGCGGGGGGACCTACGAGCAGTACTTC. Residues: CASSFLSTSGGTYEQYF.

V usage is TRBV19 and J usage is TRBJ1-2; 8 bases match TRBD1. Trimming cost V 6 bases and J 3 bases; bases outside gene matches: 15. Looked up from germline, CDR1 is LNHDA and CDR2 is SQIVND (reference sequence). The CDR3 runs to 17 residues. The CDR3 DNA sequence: TGTGCCAGTAGAATTCGGACAGGGTGGCATAGGGACTATGGCTACACCTTC. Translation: CASRIRTGWHRDYGYTF.

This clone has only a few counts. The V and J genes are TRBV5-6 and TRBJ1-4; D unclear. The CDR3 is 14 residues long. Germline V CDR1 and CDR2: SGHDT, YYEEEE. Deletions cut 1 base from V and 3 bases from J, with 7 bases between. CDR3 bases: TGTGCCAGCAGCTTGAAACAAGCTAATGAAAAACTGTTTTTT. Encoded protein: CASSLKQANEKLFF.

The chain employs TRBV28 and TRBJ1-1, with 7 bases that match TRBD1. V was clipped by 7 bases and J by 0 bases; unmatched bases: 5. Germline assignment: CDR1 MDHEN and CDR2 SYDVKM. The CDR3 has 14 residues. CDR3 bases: TGTGCCAGCAAGACCGGGACAGTGAACACTGAAGCTTTCTTT. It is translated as CASKTGTVNTEAFF. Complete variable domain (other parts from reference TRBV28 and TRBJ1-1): DVKVTQSSRYLVKRTGEKVFLECVQDMDHENMFWYRQDPGLGLRLIYFSYDVKMKEKGDIPEGYSVSREKKERFSLILESASTNQTSMYLCASKTGTVNTEAFFGQGTRLTVV.

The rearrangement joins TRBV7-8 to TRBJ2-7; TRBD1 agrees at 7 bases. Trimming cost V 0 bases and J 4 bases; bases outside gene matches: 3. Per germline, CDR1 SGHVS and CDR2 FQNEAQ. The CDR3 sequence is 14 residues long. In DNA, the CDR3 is TGTGCCAGCAGCTTAGCGAGGACAGGTTACGAGCAGTACTTC. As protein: CASSLARTGYEQYF.

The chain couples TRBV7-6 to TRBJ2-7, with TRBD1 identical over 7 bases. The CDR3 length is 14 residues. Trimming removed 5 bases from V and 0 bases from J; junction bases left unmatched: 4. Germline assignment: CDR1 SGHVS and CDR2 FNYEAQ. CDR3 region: CASSLRDSSYEQYF. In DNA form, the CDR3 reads TGTGCCAGCAGCCTCCGGGACAGCTCCTACGAGCAGTACTTC.

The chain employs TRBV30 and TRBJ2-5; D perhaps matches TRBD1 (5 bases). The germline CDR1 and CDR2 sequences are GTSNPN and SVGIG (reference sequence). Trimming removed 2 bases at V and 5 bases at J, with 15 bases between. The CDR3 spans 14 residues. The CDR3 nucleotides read TGTGCCTGGAGTACGTCGGCAGGGATGGAGACCCAGTACTTC. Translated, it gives CAWSTSAGMETQYF.

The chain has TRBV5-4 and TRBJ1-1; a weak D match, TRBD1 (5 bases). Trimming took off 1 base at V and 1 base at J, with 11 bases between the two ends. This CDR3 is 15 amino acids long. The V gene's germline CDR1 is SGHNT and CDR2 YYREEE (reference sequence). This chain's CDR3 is CASSLWGQGNTEAFF. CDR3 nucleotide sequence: TGTGCCAGCAGCTTGTGGGGTCAGGGGAACACTGAAGCTTTCTTT.

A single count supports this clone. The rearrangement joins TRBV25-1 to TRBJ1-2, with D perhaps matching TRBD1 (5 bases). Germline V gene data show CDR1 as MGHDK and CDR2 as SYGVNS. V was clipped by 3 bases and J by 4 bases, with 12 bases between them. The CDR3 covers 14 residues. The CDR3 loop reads CASSEAGPSYGYTF. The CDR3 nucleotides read TGTGCCAGCAGTGAGGCGGGACCGAGCTATGGCTACACCTTC.

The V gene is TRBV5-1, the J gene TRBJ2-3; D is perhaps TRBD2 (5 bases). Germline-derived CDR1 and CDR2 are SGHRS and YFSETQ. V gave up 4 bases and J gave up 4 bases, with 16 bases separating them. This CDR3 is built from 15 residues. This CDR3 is CASSQNSVGADTQYF. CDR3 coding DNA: TGCGCCAGCAGCCAGAATAGCGTTGGCGCAGATACGCAGTATTTT.

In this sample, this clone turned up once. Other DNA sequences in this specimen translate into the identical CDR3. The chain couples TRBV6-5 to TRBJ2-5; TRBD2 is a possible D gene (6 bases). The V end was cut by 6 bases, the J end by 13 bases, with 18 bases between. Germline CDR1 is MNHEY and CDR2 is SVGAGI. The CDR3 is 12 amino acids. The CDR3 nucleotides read TGTGCCAGCAGCGATAGGGAGCTCGGGAGGTACTTC. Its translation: CASSDRELGRYF.

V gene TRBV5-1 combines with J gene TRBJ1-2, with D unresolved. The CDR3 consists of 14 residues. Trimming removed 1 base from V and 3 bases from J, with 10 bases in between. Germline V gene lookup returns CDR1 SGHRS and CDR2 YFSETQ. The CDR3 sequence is CASSLLEGYYGYTF. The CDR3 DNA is TGCGCCAGCAGCTTGTTAGAGGGTTACTATGGCTACACCTTC.